The clone carrying this TCR beta chain was recorded a few times. The V and J ends lost 4 bases and 3 bases, in that order; junction bases with no gene match: 0. The CDR3 is 11 amino acids. The germline CDR1 and CDR2 sequences are SQVTM and ANQGSEA. Per sample, roughly 530 nanograms of biopsy DNA were TCRB immunosequenced. Data came from immunoSEQ multiplex PCR; TCRdb stores just in-frame clones and leaves some out. The table lists around 7,300 clones, 72% of them singletons, with 9% in the top ten. The data belong to a study of T cell repertoires in ileal Crohn's disease. Time point here: neoterminal ileum biopsy at postoperative endoscopy, about 6 months after surgery.

This TCR was sampled from an adult with Crohn's disease. The V call is TRBV29-1, the J call TRBJ2-7; 7 nucleotides agree with TRBD1. The source material was ileal tissue. The CDR3 reads CSVAGGYEQYF. The CDR3 nucleotides are TGCAGCGTTGCAGGGGGCTACGAGCAGTACTTC.